This TCR beta chain was captured in a study of shared clonotypes between healthy human individuals (dated by TCRdb to 2020 to 2021). Regarding the complete study: A couple of women and a few men aged 18 to 49 years were included in the cohort. For each donor, CD4 naive and CD4 memory were each given three plates, CD8 naive was given two plates, and CD8 memory was given one plate. The study deeply sequenced blood TCR repertoires of several healthy adults to estimate repertoire size and the extent of clonotype sharing between individuals. Libraries were prepared and TCR repertoires were sequenced by different laboratories using diverse techniques, in order to increase sequencing depth and limit assay-specific biases. Leukapheresis yielded between about 0.9 and 9 billion PBMCs per donor.

About this clone: Its antigen remains unidentified. No base quality values were provided; no much bigger clone lies one nucleotide off.

Using the deep immunoSEQ assay, multiplex PCR amplified TCR CDR3 regions from genomic DNA. For each cell subset, the extracted genomic DNA was distributed evenly across all wells of several immunoSEQ 96-well plates, and each plate served as one replicate. Each replicate PCR for sorted subsets received 150 to 250 ng genomic DNA, equal to roughly 30,000 T cell genomes. Purified libraries were measured with a Qubit 3.0 fluorometer, size-checked on a Bioanalyzer 2100, and measured again with the KAPA Library Quantification kit. Every immunoSEQ 96-well plate was sequenced on a dedicated single-read 150-cycle Illumina NextSeq 550 flow cell. For the original study's pipeline: Because the immunoSEQ output included only junctional sequences and no quality scores, the filtering could not be the same as the filtering used for full-length reads. Sequences were annotated with PyIR, a Python wrapper for IgBLAST v1.9, and V/J genes and CDR3 were assigned using IMGT germline references. Reads were filtered out if the reads had weak V/J assignments (E-value above 1e-6), no CDR3, stop codons, out-of-frame junctions, or ambiguous translated residues. V3J clonotypes were defined by identical inferred V gene, J gene, and CDR3 amino acid sequence. To compute the percentage overlap between repertoires, the number of shared unique clonotypes was divided by the size of the smaller repertoire. Repertoire richness was assessed with RTK rarefaction, the Chao1 estimator, and Recon v2.1 estimates of unobserved clonotypes. OLGA was used to compute generation probabilities for all TCRbeta clonotypes that the gDNA method yielded from four donors. Drawn from immuneACCESS, this table holds only the in-frame rearrangements with V and J called that TCRdb kept. Clones are partly lost; checked studies trace under half to an unresolved V gene and leave the rest unexplained. The V and J calls and clone size come from that table; D and trimming were worked out from the DNA. This sample comprises more than 550,000 clones, less than 95% of them detected only once. The ten biggest clones cover 30% to 40% of the sample.

Donors were healthy HIV-negative adults with no recently reported acute infections or vaccinations. Every donor was a Caucasian adult residing in Nashville, Tennessee, USA. CD8 memory samples combined magnetically selected CD45RO+ cells with CCR7-negative CD45RA+ effector memory (TemRA) cells. Blood was collected by leukapheresis, and PBMCs were isolated by Ficoll-Histopaque density gradient centrifugation and then cryopreserved in liquid nitrogen vapor phase. Purity and quantity of every magnetically sorted T cell population were checked by analytical flow cytometry. From each sorted fraction, genomic DNA was isolated and quantified by UV absorbance on a Nanodrop 2000c. There are 15 amino acids in the CDR3, from cysteine to phenylalanine inclusive. The sequence is cut down to CDR3 DNA, 45 bases in frame from base 1. CDR1 and CDR2 (MDHEN, SYDVKM) derive from the germline V gene. V is cut by 5 bases and J by 3 bases, and the space between the germline ends is 16 bases.

What the work shows at the level of the full study, not this receptor alone: Clonotypes shared by all four sorted-subset donors showed higher generation probabilities than non-shared clonotypes. Based on pairwise subsampling, the degree of clonotype sharing among donors was expected to be affected by sequencing depth. Across four donors, around 5.4% of naive CD4, roughly 3.5% of naive CD8, around 2.5% of memory CD4, and roughly 0.4% of memory CD8 clonotypes were shared. Only blood was sampled, and tissue TCR repertoires likely differ from those in blood. Rarefaction of sorted-subset datasets indicated incomplete sequencing despite the large sequencing depth. Naive subsets generally had larger estimated clonotype richness than memory subsets. Because the study included only a small number of donors, the genetic and exposure-history diversity represented was limited.

This receptor was obtained from a man younger than 30 in good health. Some clones in this sample may be carry-over from other donors' samples. Sample: memory CD8+ T cells from PBMCs. The cell subset or site label here, explained by the study, means: CD45RO+ cells pooled with CCR7-negative TemRA cells. The chain is encoded by TRBV28 joined to TRBJ1-1; the D segment could be TRBD1, given 6 matching bases. The DNA sequence follows: TGTGCCAGCAGTCCGTACACAGGGCCTTACACTGAAGCTTTCTTT. Translated, it gives CASSPYTGPYTEAFF.